These 11 T cell receptor beta chains were sequenced from one sample in a study of T cells in Graves' hyperthyroidism and ophthalmopathy. TCR beta CDR3 regions were amplified from RNA. When the TCR CDR3 underwent first-round RT-PCR, the HTBI primer set was used. Each CDR3 protein gets one entry after TCRdb re-called the multiplex PCR reads with MiXCR. The table has a few hundred thousand distinct CDR3 sequences, approximately 18% seen once. What was sequenced was blood. These receptors were taken from a woman in her forties or fifties with Graves' hyperthyroidism.

The chain has TRBV7-2 and TRBJ2-7; the match to TRBD2 covers 13 bases. V shed 5 bases, J shed 6 bases, and the junction held 4 bases outside the gene matches. The CDR3 extends over 14 amino acids. From germline, CDR1 is SGHTA and CDR2 FQGNSA. CDR3 sequence reads: CASSPRTSGSEQYF. The CDR3 DNA sequence: TGTGCCAGCAGCCCTAGGACTAGCGGGAGCGAGCAGTACTTC.

The genes are TRBV5-1 and TRBJ1-6; 7 bases map to TRBD1. Germline V CDR1 and CDR2: SGHRS, YFSETQ. This CDR3 is built from 15 residues. Unmatched junction bases numbered 8, after V lost 1 base and J lost 10 bases. CDR3 nucleotide sequence: TGCGCCAGCAGCTTGTCCACAGGGGATGACTCACCCCTCCACTTT. This encodes CASSLSTGDDSPLHF.

This clonotype was recorded at least ten times. The J gene is TRBJ1-2, the V gene TRBV28; D call uncertain. Germline lookup yields CDR1 MDHEN and CDR2 SYDVKM. The CDR3 covers 14 residues. V lost 2 bases and J lost 4, with 11 bases in between. The CDR3 region is CASSLGVGTYGYTF. The CDR3 DNA reads TGTGCCAGCAGTTTAGGTGTCGGTACCTATGGCTACACCTTC.

This clonotype was seen a few times. The rearrangement joins TRBV7-9 to TRBJ1-1; 8 nucleotides line up with TRBD1. The CDR3 contains 13 residues. Germline loops: CDR1 SEHNR, CDR2 FQNEAQ (reference sequence). V lost 1 base to trimming and J lost 7 bases; unmatched junction nucleotides: 2. CDR3 protein: CASSLGGTGEAFF. The DNA for the CDR3 is TGTGCCAGCAGCTTAGGGGGGACAGGTGAAGCTTTCTTT. The whole variable domain, remainder taken from reference TRBV7-9 and TRBJ1-1, is DTGVSQNPRHKITKRGQNVTFRCDPISEHNRLYWYRQTLGQGPEFLTYFQNEAQLEKSRLLSDRFSAERPKGSFSTLEIQRTEQGDSAMYLCASSLGGTGEAFFGQGTRLTVV.

The chain joins TRBV6-1 to TRBJ1-1; D call uncertain. The V and J ends lost 1 base and 4 bases respectively, with 13 bases between them. The germline V gene has CDR1 MNHNS and CDR2 SASEGT. The CDR3 spans 15 residues. CDR3: CASSEEVGPSTEAFF. CDR3 coding DNA: TGTGCCAGCAGTGAAGAGGTGGGCCCAAGCACTGAAGCTTTCTTT.

Points on this clonotype: Just one base apart from a much larger clone, this may be a read error. The chain couples TRBV5-5 to TRBJ2-2, with 8 bases matching TRBD1. Germline V gene data show CDR1 as SGHKS and CDR2 as YYEKEE (reference sequence). This CDR3 contains 14 residues. CDR3 DNA: TGCGCCAGCAGCAGGACAGGGTTGTCCGGGGAGCTGTTTTTT. Its translation is CASSRTGLSGELFF.

The CDR3 region is CASSYDIANYGYTF. In DNA form, the CDR3 reads TGTGCCAGCAGCTACGACATAGCTAACTATGGCTACACCTTC. V gene TRBV7-9 combines with J gene TRBJ1-2; D is unresolved. V was clipped by 4 bases and J by 0 bases, with 9 bases between them. Germline V gives CDR1 SEHNR, CDR2 FQNEAQ (reference sequence). The CDR3 is 14 amino acids.

This clonotype was observed at least ten times. The chain couples TRBV3-1 to TRBJ1-4, with a possible D match to TRBD1 (5 bases). V was clipped by 1 base and J by 4 bases, with 13 bases between them. The CDR3 consists of 16 residues. From germline, CDR1 is LGHDT and CDR2 YNNKEL (reference sequence). The CDR3 is CASSQVEGAVNEKLFF. The CDR3 DNA follows: TGTGCCAGCAGCCAAGTTGAAGGGGCGGTTAATGAAAAACTGTTTTTT.

The chain recombines TRBV12-5 with TRBJ2-1; TRBD2 might be the D (5 bases). The CDR3 consists of 15 residues. Germline V gene data show CDR1 as LGHNT and CDR2 as FRNRAP. The V gene lost 2 bases and the J gene lost 1 base, with 9 bases spanning the gap. As DNA, the CDR3 is TGTGCTAGTGGTTTGCCGGGGTGGTCCTACAATGAGCAGTTCTTC. Protein product: CASGLPGWSYNEQFF. The whole variable domain, remainder taken from reference TRBV12-5 and TRBJ2-1, is DARVTQTPRHKVTEMGQEVTMRCQPILGHNTVFWYRQTMMQGLELLAYFRNRAPLDDSGMPKDRFSAEMPDATLATLKIQPSEPRDSAVYFCASGLPGWSYNEQFFGPGTRLTVL.

In this sample, this clonotype turned up many times. V is TRBV30 and J is TRBJ1-1, with 8 bases lining up with TRBD1. J lost 1 base, V lost 4 bases, and 11 bases had no gene match. The CDR3 runs to 16 residues. Per germline, CDR1 GTSNPN and CDR2 SVGIG (reference sequence). In DNA, the CDR3 is TGTGCCTGGAACCGGGACAGGCTCACCCGGAACACTGAAGCTTTCTTT. The encoded protein is CAWNRDRLTRNTEAFF.

This clonotype showed up just a few times. The chain employs TRBV12-3 or TRBV12-4 and TRBJ2-2; 9 bases line up with TRBD2. This CDR3 spans 23 amino acids. The V gene end was trimmed by 2 bases and the J gene end by 1 base; junction bases not matched to a gene: 23. The CDR3 sequence: CASSLKHFGSGLAPLVNTGELFF. Written as DNA, the CDR3 is TGTGCCAGCAGTTTAAAACACTTTGGCTCGGGACTAGCCCCTCTCGTGAACACCGGGGAGCTGTTTTTT.